The following is a TCR beta chain sequence with its context. Antigen unknown. The data are from a study of shared clonotypes between healthy human individuals. Using immunoSEQ multiplex PCR, the repertoire was profiled, and TCRdb retains in-frame clones only, with some absent. The top ten clones hold approximately 0.057% of a sample with a few hundred thousand clones, 95% to 98% of them seen once. Points from the study as a whole: Shared across a few donors were roughly 5% of the naive CD4 clonotypes.

Specimen: naive CD4+ T cells sorted from blood. Subset specified: CD45RA+ positively selected. The receptor's source is a woman in her twenties or thirties in good health.

The CDR3 sequence is CAWIPGRFKLSGANVLTF. As DNA, the CDR3 is TGTGCCTGGATCCCGGGCAGGTTCAAGCTCTCTGGGGCCAACGTCCTGACTTTC. V gene TRBV30 combines with J gene TRBJ2-6; unclear D gene. The length of the CDR3 is 18 residues. Germline V lookup: CDR1 GTSNPN, CDR2 SVGIG (reference sequence). Trimming stripped 4 bases from V and 0 bases from J, with 19 bases between.